The source of this T cell receptor (beta chain) is a study of cytomegalovirus exposure and HLA in healthy donors. The overall study: Of the donors genotyped, about 410 in all, less than 90% fell in the Caucasian-associated ancestry cluster.

This PCR relied on a set of 60 Vbeta primers and 13 Jbeta primers. Data came from immunoSEQ multiplex PCR; TCRdb stores just in-frame clones and leaves some out. The sample holds 90,000 to 100,000 clones, 75% to 80% seen once. Trimming cost V 5 bases and J 10 bases, with 19 bases left between them. This CDR3 is built from 14 residues. The germline gives CDR1 SGHTA, CDR2 FQGTGA. Overall study findings and caveats: In a later analysis, the majority of CMV-associated beta chains seemingly showed HLA restriction. Some V segments (TRBV6-2 and TRBV6-3 among them) were excluded as indistinguishable.

Points on this clone: Its specificity is not known.

J is TRBJ2-3 and V is TRBV7-3, with D uncertain. The sequenced sample consisted of PBMCs. The source is a female donor in good health and CMV-seronegative. Written as DNA, the CDR3 is TGTGCCAGCAGCCCGCACGGGTCCCAAGTTGCGCAGTATTTT. Protein product: CASSPHGSQVAQYF.